The 24 T cell receptor beta chains listed next were all sequenced from one sample in a study of CD8 T cells in ankylosing spondylitis. TCRdb recomputed calls from the 5' RACE reads with MiXCR, one row per CDR3 protein. The table has tens of thousands of distinct CDR3 sequences, approximately 10% seen once. Source material: blood, either unsorted or a sorted T cell fraction (not recorded which). Source of these receptors: a male donor with ankylosing spondylitis or in good health (not recorded which).

This chain joins TRBV14 and TRBJ1-1; 7 nucleotides agree with TRBD1. The J segment lost 7 bases and the V segment lost 5 bases, leaving 7 bases of the junction unmatched. CDR3 size: 13 residues. Germline CDR1 reads SGHDN; CDR2 reads FVKESK. The DNA of the CDR3 is TGTGCCAGCAGCTTAGGGGGCCCCCTTGAAGCTTTCTTT. This translates into CASSLGGPLEAFF.

For this clonotype: A much larger clone lies one base from this, so it may be a read error. The gene calls are TRBV10-3 and TRBJ2-5, with 13 bases lining up with TRBD2. Germline V lookup: CDR1 ENHRY, CDR2 SYGVKD. The CDR3 consists of 13 residues. The CDR3 here is CTIRGLAGMPQYF. The CDR3, as DNA: TGTACCATCAGGGGACTAGCGGGGATGCCCCAGTACTTC.

The table lists this clonotype with many counts. The chain recombines TRBV10-3 with TRBJ1-1; D not resolved. The CDR3 is made up of 15 amino acids. Germline CDR1 is ENHRY and CDR2 is SYGVKD. Trimming stripped 10 bases from V and 1 base from J, with 19 bases between. CDR3 DNA sequence: TGTGCCACCTCATGGGAAGGGCCCCAGAACACTGAAGCTTTCTTT. It specifies CATSWEGPQNTEAFF.

This sequence joins TRBV12-3 or TRBV12-4 and TRBJ2-3; D uncertain. V was trimmed by 5 bases and J by 2 bases, leaving 8 bases between them. This CDR3 contains 13 residues. The CDR3 here is CASSDTATDTQYF. The CDR3 coding sequence is TGTGCCAGCAGTGACACAGCCACAGATACGCAGTATTTT.

There are many counts of this clonotype. DNA of the CDR3: TGTGCCAGCAGCGCCCGGGTAGCGGGGCACGAGCAGTACTTC. Protein product: CASSARVAGHEQYF. The J gene is TRBJ2-7, the V gene TRBV3-1; 8 nucleotides align to TRBD2. The CDR3 is made up of 14 amino acids. Germline values: CDR1 LGHDT, CDR2 YNNKEL (reference sequence). Trimming took 5 bases from V and 5 from J; bases not matched to a gene: 8.

In its sample, this clonotype was seen many times. One end of the junction is discordant with germline, which a read error may explain. The chain employs TRBV29-1 and TRBJ2-2; 10 nucleotides agree with TRBD1. The CDR3 length is 13 residues. CDR1 and CDR2 from the germline V gene are SQVTM and ANQGSEA. The CDR3, as DNA: TGCAGCGGCGGACAGGGGGGAAATGGGGGGCTGTTTTTT. Protein sequence: CSGGQGGNGGLFF.

This clonotype was observed many times. In DNA, the CDR3 is TGCGCCAGCAGCCAAGAAGGAGACTACGAGCAGTACTTC. Translated: CASSQEGDYEQYF. The chain carries TRBV4-1 and TRBJ2-7; D ambiguous. There are 13 residues in the CDR3. Trimming stripped 0 bases from V and 3 bases from J, with 6 bases between. Looked up from germline, CDR1 is MGHRA and CDR2 is YSYEKL.

The chain combines TRBV6-5 with TRBJ1-4; 7 bases align to TRBD1. Trimming at V came to 0 bases and at J to 5 bases, leaving 3 bases not matched to a gene. This CDR3 has 15 amino acids. Germline V gene data show CDR1 as MNHEY and CDR2 as SVGAGI. In DNA, the CDR3 is TGTGCCAGCAGTTACTCAGCGGGACAGAATGAAAAACTGTTTTTT. Amino acid sequence: CASSYSAGQNEKLFF.

On this clonotype: A much larger clone lies a single base off, so this may be a read error. The chain employs TRBV28 and TRBJ1-1; D call uncertain. The V end lost 3 bases, the J end lost 8 bases, and 19 bases lay between the germline ends. Germline CDR1 MDHEN, CDR2 SYDVKM. This CDR3 is built from 15 residues. As DNA, the CDR3 is TGTGCCAGCAGTTTTCTGGGGTTGGAGCCTAGAGAAGCTTTCTTT. Translated, it gives CASSFLGLEPREAFF.

This clonotype was seen a few times. The chain couples TRBV10-3 to TRBJ2-2, with a weak D call TRBD2 (5 bases). CDR3 length equals 14 residues. Per the germline V gene, CDR1 is ENHRY and CDR2 is SYGVKD. With 0 bases removed from V and 3 bases from J, the gap between germline ends came to 5 bases. The CDR3 bases are TGTGCCATCAGTGAGTCGCGGGACACCGGGGAGCTGTTTTTT. This gives the protein CAISESRDTGELFF.

This clonotype was counted many times. V gene TRBV20-1 combines with J gene TRBJ1-5, with 8 bases matching TRBD1. CDR1 and CDR2 (germline): DFQATT, SNEGSKA (reference sequence). V dropped 0 bases and J dropped 2; count of bases not matched to a gene: 3. CDR3 length equals 15 residues. The CDR3 region has the DNA TGCAGTGCTAGAGATCAGGGGGCCCGCAATCAGCCCCAGCATTTT. Translation: CSARDQGARNQPQHF.

Comments on this clonotype: A much larger clone sits a single nucleotide away, making a read error possible. V and J are TRBV5-5 and TRBJ1-5, with D possibly being TRBD1 (5 bases). This CDR3 region has 15 residues. The germline CDR1 and CDR2 sequences are SGHKS and YYEKEE (reference sequence). CDR3 nucleotides: TGTGTCAGCAGCCAGGGCAATGGGGGCAATCAGCCCCAGCATTTT. Amino acid sequence: CVSSQGNGGNQPQHF.

This clonotype was recorded many times. V and J are TRBV27 and TRBJ1-2; possibly TRBD1 for D (6 bases). With 6 bases removed from V and 4 bases from J, the gap between germline ends came to 12 bases. Germline values: CDR1 MNHEY, CDR2 SMNVEV (reference sequence). The CDR3 loop spans 13 amino acids. CDR3 sequence reads: CASSRGHGYGYTF. The CDR3 nucleotides are TGTGCCAGCAGCCGGGGACACGGCTATGGCTACACCTTC.

This clonotype appeared many times. The chain couples TRBV12-3 or TRBV12-4 to TRBJ1-3; D is unresolved. This CDR3 contains 14 residues. Trimming took 4 bases from V and 3 from J, leaving 10 bases between them. The CDR3 nucleotides read TGTGCCAGCAGTTCTGGTTACAGTGGAAACACCATATATTTT. Translated: CASSSGYSGNTIYF.

This clonotype was detected ten times or more. This sequence joins TRBV29-1 and TRBJ2-1; 7 bases are a match to TRBD2. CDR3 length equals 14 residues. Germline CDR1 SQVTM, CDR2 ANQGSEA. V was clipped by 7 bases and J by 2 bases; unmatched bases: 8. As DNA, the CDR3 is TGCAGCGCATTGAGCGGGGTAGCCTACAATGAGCAGTTCTTC. It encodes CSALSGVAYNEQFF.

As concerns this clonotype: Being one base from a much bigger clone, this may be a read error. The chain links TRBV7-8 to TRBJ2-3; D assignment may be TRBD1 or TRBD2 (5 bases each). Germline CDR1 and CDR2: SGHVS and FQNEAQ. The CDR3 spans 16 residues. V was clipped by 1 base and J by 0 bases, with 11 bases between them. Here the CDR3 reads CASSLEGRPSTDTQYF. CDR3 bases: TGTGCCAGCAGCTTAGAGGGACGGCCTAGCACAGATACGCAGTATTTT.

This clonotype has ten or more counts. J is TRBJ2-7 and V is TRBV5-5, with D possibly being TRBD1 (6 bases). The CDR3 is 13 amino acids. The V end was cut by 1 base, the J end by 5 bases, with 10 bases between. CDR1 and CDR2 from the germline V gene are SGHKS and YYEKEE (reference sequence). The chain's CDR3 is CASSLRGFDEQYF. CDR3 nucleotide sequence: TGTGCCAGCAGCTTGAGGGGGTTCGACGAGCAGTACTTC. The full variable domain, with the rest looked up from reference TRBV5-5 and TRBJ2-7, is DAGVTQSPTHLIKTRGQQVTLRCSPISGHKSVSWYQQVLGQGPQFIFQYYEKEERGRGNFPDRFSARQFPNYSSELNVNALLLGDSALYLCASSLRGFDEQYFGPGTRLTVT.

This clonotype was detected ten times or more. V usage is TRBV6-4 and J usage is TRBJ2-3; unclear D gene. In germline, CDR1 is MRHNA, CDR2 SNTAGT. Trimming removed 0 bases from V and 1 base from J, with 5 bases in between. The CDR3 consists of 14 residues. The CDR3 DNA is TGTGCCAGCAGTGACTCGCGGCGCACAGATACGCAGTATTTT. Translated, it gives CASSDSRRTDTQYF.

To note about this clonotype: A much more abundant neighbour one base away suggests this may be a read error. CDR3 nucleotide sequence: TGCGCCAGCAGCTTTGCCGTGACAGAGAACACTGAAGCTTTCTTT. It yields the protein CASSFAVTENTEAFF. J is TRBJ1-1 and V is TRBV5-1; tentatively, D is TRBD1 (5 bases). V shed 2 bases and J shed 1 base, with 12 bases lying between them. Germline V gene sequence: CDR1 SGHRS, CDR2 YFSETQ. The CDR3 consists of 15 residues.

The sample holds a few counts of this clonotype. The J gene is TRBJ2-3, the V gene TRBV7-9, with a tentative D call TRBD2 (5 bases). The CDR3 runs to 13 residues. V was cut by 1 base and J by 7 bases, with 9 bases left in between. The V gene's germline CDR1 is SEHNR and CDR2 FQNEAQ (reference sequence). The CDR3 DNA follows: TGTGCCAGCAGCTTAGGTCTAGCTTATACGCAGTATTTT. Translation: CASSLGLAYTQYF.

This clonotype turned up a few times. The rearrangement joins TRBV12-3 or TRBV12-4 to TRBJ2-7; a weak D match, TRBD1 (7 bases). Trimming left V 10 bases short and J 7 bases short, with 17 bases between. CDR3 length: 12 residues. CDR3 nucleotides: TGTGCCACGTCGCGGACAGGAGGGGAGCAGTACTTC. Protein: CATSRTGGEQYF.

By proportion, this clonotype is medium-sized. The rearrangement uses TRBV6-1 and TRBJ1-6, with D hard to call. Germline V CDR1 and CDR2: MNHNS, SASEGT. Trimming took off 8 bases at V and 7 bases at J, with 15 bases between the two ends. CDR3 size: 14 residues. CDR3 protein: CASSPQPTNSPLHF. In DNA form, the CDR3 reads TGTGCCAGCTCCCCCCAACCCACAAATTCACCCCTCCACTTT.

This clonotype was observed a few times. J is TRBJ2-7 and V is TRBV28; 7 nucleotides align to TRBD1. Germline V gene lookup returns CDR1 MDHEN and CDR2 SYDVKM. With V trimmed by 4 bases and J by 9 bases, 18 bases remained unmatched. The CDR3 consists of 16 residues. CDR3 DNA: TGTGCCAGCAGTTACCCACAGGGGACGGCCTACGAGGGGCAGTACTTC. Protein: CASSYPQGTAYEGQYF.

The V call is TRBV27, the J call TRBJ1-2, with D maybe TRBD1 (6 bases). The CDR3 runs 13 residues. Germline CDR1 MNHEY, CDR2 SMNVEV (reference sequence). Trimming left V 5 bases short and J 5 bases short, with 12 bases between. DNA of the CDR3: TGTGCCAGCAGTCCCCTTGGACAGTATGGCTACACCTTC. Protein product: CASSPLGQYGYTF.